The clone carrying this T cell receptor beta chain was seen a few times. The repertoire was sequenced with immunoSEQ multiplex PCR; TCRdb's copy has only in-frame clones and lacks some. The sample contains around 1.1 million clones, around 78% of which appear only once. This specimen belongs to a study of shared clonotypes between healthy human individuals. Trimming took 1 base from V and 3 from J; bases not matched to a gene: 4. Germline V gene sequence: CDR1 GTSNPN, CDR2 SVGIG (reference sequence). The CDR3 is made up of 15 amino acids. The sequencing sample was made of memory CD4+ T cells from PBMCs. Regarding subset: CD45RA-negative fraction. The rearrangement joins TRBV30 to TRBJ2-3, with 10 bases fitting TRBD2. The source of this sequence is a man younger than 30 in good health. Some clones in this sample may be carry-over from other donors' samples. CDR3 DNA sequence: TGTGCCTGGAGTGCCGGGACTAGCGTAACAGATACGCAGTATTTT. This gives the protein CAWSAGTSVTDTQYF.